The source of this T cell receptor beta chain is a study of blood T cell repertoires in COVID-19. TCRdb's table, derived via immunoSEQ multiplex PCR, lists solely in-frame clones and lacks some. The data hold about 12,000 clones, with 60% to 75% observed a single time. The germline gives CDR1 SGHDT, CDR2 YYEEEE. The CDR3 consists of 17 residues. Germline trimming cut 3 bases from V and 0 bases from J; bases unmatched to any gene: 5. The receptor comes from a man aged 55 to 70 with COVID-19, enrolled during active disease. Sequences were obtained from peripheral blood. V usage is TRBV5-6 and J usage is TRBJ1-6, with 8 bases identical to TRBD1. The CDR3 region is CASSSDRESSYNSPLHF. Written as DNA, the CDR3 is TGTGCCAGCAGCTCGGACAGGGAGAGCTCCTATAATTCACCCCTCCACTTT.